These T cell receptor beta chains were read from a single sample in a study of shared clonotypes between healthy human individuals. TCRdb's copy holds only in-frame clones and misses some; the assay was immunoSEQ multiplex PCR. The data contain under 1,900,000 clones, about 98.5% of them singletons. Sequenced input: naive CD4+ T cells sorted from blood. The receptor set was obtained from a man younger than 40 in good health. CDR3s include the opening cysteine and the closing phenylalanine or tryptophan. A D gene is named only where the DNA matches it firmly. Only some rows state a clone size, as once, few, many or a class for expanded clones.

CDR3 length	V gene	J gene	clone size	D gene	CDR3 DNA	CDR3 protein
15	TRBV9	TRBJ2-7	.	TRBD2	TGTGCCAGCAGCGCAAGGGGACTAGCGGACTACGAGCAGTACTTC	CASSARGLADYEQYF
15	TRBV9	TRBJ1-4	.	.	TGTGCCAGCAGCGTAAAGGGATCTCAGAATGAAAAACTGTTTTTT	CASSVKGSQNEKLFF
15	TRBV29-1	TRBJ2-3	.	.	TGCAGCGTTGATATGGGCAGAGAGGGCACAGATACGCAGTATTTT	CSVDMGREGTDTQYF
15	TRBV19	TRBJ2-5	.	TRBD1	TGTGCCAGTAGTATTTCGGGACAGGGTTCAGAGACCCAGTACTTC	CASSISGQGSETQYF
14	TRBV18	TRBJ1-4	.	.	TGTGCCAGCTCACCAGCAACATCAAATGAAAAACTGTTTTTT	CASSPATSNEKLFF
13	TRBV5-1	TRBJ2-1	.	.	TGCGCCAGCAGCACTTTAGGCCCAAGTGAGCAGTTCTTC	CASSTLGPSEQFF
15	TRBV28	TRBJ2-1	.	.	TGTGCCAGCAGTTTTACCCAGGGCTTCTACAATGAGCAGTTCTTC	CASSFTQGFYNEQFF
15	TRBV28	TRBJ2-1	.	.	TGTGCCAGCAGTTTGGGTAAGAGGACCTACAATGAGCAGTTCTTC	CASSLGKRTYNEQFF
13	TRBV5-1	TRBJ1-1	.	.	TGCGCCAGCAGCAGCACAACCAACACTGAAGCTTTCTTT	CASSSTTNTEAFF
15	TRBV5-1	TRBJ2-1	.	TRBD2	TGCGCCAGCAGCTTGCATCAGCGGGAGAGGAATGAGCAGTTCTTC	CASSLHQRERNEQFF
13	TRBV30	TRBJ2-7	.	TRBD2	TGTGCCTGTTTTAGCGGGAGTGGGAACGAGCAGTACTTC	CACFSGSGNEQYF
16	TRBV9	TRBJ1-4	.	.	TGTGCCAGCAGCCCATTCGGTCCCGACATAAATGAAAAACTGTTTTTT	CASSPFGPDINEKLFF
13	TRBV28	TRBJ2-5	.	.	TGTGCCAGCAGTATCAGGGCGACGGAGACCCAGTACTTC	CASSIRATETQYF
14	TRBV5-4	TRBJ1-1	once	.	TGTGCCAGCAGGGGGGGACGGACGAACACTGAAGCTTTCTTT	CASRGGRTNTEAFF
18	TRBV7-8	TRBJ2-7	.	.	TGTGCCAGCAGCTTTAGCCCCAAGACTAGTCAATTGTCCTACGAGCAGTACTTC	CASSFSPKTSQLSYEQYF
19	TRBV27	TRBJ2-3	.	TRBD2	TGTGCCAGCAGTTTCTCGGGACTAGCGGGAGACACCCACACAGATACGCAGTATTTT	CASSFSGLAGDTHTDTQYF
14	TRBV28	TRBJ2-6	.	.	TGTGCCAGCAGTTTACTCCGTGGGGCCAACGTCCTGACTTTC	CASSLLRGANVLTF
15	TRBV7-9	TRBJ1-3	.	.	TGTGCCAGCAGCACGGACTTGTCCTCTGGAAACACCATATATTTT	CASSTDLSSGNTIYF
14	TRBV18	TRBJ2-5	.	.	TGTGCCAGCTCACCATTGGGCTCGGGGGAGACCCAGTACTTC	CASSPLGSGETQYF
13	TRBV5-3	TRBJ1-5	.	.	TGTGCCAGAAACAACAGGGTCATCCTCGCCCAGCATTTT	CARNNRVILAQHF
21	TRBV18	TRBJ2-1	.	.	TGTGCCAGCTCACCATCACGGGGCGAAATGCAGACCGGACTCTCCTACAATGAGCAGTTCTTC	CASSPSRGEMQTGLSYNEQFF
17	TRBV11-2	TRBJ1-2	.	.	TGTGCCAGCAGCTTAGTGCCCGTGGCAACCGCTAACTATGGCTACACCTTC	CASSLVPVATANYGYTF
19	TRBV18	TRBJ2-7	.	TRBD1	TGTGCCAGCTCACCCCGGGACAGGGGGATAAGCGGGAGCTCCTACGAGCAGTACTTC	CASSPRDRGISGSSYEQYF
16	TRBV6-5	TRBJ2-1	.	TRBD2	TGTGCCAGCAGTTCCCTTCTCGGGGGAGGGTACAATGAGCAGTTCTTC	CASSSLLGGGYNEQFF
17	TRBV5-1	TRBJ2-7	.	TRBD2	TGCGCCAGCAGCTCCCACCCGACTAGCGGGAGGGTAGGGGAGCAGTACTTC	CASSSHPTSGRVGEQYF
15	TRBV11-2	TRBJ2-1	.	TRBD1	TGTGCCAGCAGCTCCGGGACAGGGTACTACAATGAGCAGTTCTTC	CASSSGTGYYNEQFF
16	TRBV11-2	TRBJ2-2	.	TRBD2	TGTGCCAGCAGCTTAGTGGCTAGCGGGAACACCGGGGAGCTGTTTTTT	CASSLVASGNTGELFF
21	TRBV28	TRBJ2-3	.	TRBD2	TGTGCCAGCAGTTTAGGGACAGGGATAGCGGGAGGGCCACGGAAGACAGATACGCAGTATTTT	CASSLGTGIAGGPRKTDTQYF
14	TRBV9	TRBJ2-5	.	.	TGTGCCAGCAGCCCGATGGGCGTTGAAGAGACCCAGTACTTC	CASSPMGVEETQYF
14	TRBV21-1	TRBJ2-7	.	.	TGTGTACTCTCAAGGACAGGGGGGACCTACGAGCAGTACTTC	CVLSRTGGTYEQYF
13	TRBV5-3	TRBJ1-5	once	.	TGTGCCAGCAGCCGGGGTGAAGGACAGCCCCAGCATTTT	CASSRGEGQPQHF
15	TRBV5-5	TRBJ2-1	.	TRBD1	TGTGCCAGCAGCTTACAGGACAGGGGGAGGAGTGAGCAGTTCTTC	CASSLQDRGRSEQFF
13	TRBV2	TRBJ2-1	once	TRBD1	TGTGCCAGCAGTGCCCGGACAGGGACTGAGCAGTTCTTC	CASSARTGTEQFF
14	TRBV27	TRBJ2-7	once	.	TGTGCCAGCAGTTTATTTCCGGGAGTCGTCGAGCAGTACTTC	CASSLFPGVVEQYF
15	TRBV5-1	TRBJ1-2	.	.	TGCGCCAGCAGCTTGTCCGGGGTGGGTTTTTATGGCTACACCTTC	CASSLSGVGFYGYTF
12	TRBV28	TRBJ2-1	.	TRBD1	TGTGCCAGCAGTCCCCTAGGGGGCGAGCAGTTCTTC	CASSPLGGEQFF
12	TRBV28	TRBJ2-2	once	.	TGTGCCAGCAGCAAAAGGACCGGGGAGCTGTTTTTT	CASSKRTGELFF
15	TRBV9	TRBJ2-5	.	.	TGTGCCAGCAGCGTAGTAGAGGCAGGGACTGAGACCCAGTACTTC	CASSVVEAGTETQYF
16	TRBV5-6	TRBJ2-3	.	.	TGTGCCAGCGCAGACCCCCGGGGGCCCAGCACAGATACGCAGTATTTT	CASADPRGPSTDTQYF
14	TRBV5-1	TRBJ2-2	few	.	TGCGCCAGCACCTTAAGGTCCGGAGGCGGGGAGCTGTTTTTT	CASTLRSGGGELFF
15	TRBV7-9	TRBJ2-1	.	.	TGTGCCAGCAGCCCAAGACGCAGCTCCTACAATGAGCAGTTCTTC	CASSPRRSSYNEQFF
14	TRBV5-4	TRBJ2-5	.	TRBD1	TGTGCCAGCAGCCTCCGGGACAGGGAAGAGACCCAGTACTTC	CASSLRDREETQYF
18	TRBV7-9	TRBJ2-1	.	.	TGTGCCAGCAGCTTAACCCCCCCCCGCACAGCTTTTCATAATGAGCAGTTCTTC	CASSLTPPRTAFHNEQFF
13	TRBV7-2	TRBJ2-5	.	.	TGTGCCAGCAGCGGATGGAGTAGGGAGACCCAGTACTTC	CASSGWSRETQYF
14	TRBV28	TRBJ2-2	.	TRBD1	TGTGCCAGCAGAGGACAGGGGGTTACCGGGGAGCTGTTTTTT	CASRGQGVTGELFF
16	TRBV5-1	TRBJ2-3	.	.	TGCGCCAGCAGCTTGTGGCAGGGTGGGGTAGGAGATACGCAGTATTTT	CASSLWQGGVGDTQYF
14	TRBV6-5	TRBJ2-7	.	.	TGTGCCAGCAGTTACTCGGATTCCTCCTACGAGCAGTACTTC	CASSYSDSSYEQYF
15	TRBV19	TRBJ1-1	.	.	TGTGCCAGTAGTAAAAGGAGGGAAGGGTATACTGAAGCTTTCTTT	CASSKRREGYTEAFF
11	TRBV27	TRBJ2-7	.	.	TGTGCCAGCAGGAGCTCCTACGAGCAGTACTTC	CASRSSYEQYF
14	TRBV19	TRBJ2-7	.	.	TGTGCCAGTAGAGGGGGGGGAAACTCCTACGAGCAGTACTTC	CASRGGGNSYEQYF
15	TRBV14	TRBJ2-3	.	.	TGTGCCAGCAGCCGGGGCGGACGGGACACAGATACGCAGTATTTT	CASSRGGRDTDTQYF
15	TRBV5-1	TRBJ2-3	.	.	TGCGCCAGCAGCCCATTGGACACTAGAGCAGATACGCAGTATTTT	CASSPLDTRADTQYF
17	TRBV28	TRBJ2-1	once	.	TGTGCCAGCAGTTTAAAGGGGCGGCTAGTCCCCCACAATGAGCAGTTCTTC	CASSLKGRLVPHNEQFF
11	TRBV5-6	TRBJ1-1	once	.	TGTGCCAGCAGCCTAGGAACTGAAGCTTTCTTT	CASSLGTEAFF
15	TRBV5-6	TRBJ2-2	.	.	TGTGCCAGCAGCTTTTACAGGGTTTCCGCCGGGGAGCTGTTTTTT	CASSFYRVSAGELFF
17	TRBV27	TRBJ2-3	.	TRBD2	TGTGCCAGCAGTCCGAGCTTAGCGGGAGGGAATACAGATACGCAGTATTTT	CASSPSLAGGNTDTQYF